This T cell receptor (beta chain) was recovered during a study of T cell changes during pregnancy in multiple sclerosis. Sequencing was performed with immunoSEQ multiplex PCR; in TCRdb, only in-frame clones are kept and a portion is missing. Among over 80,000 clones listed, less than 95% were seen once. Sequencing was performed on peripheral blood, taken in the second trimester of pregnancy. The TCR comes from a female donor in good health, enrolled as a control in a pregnancy study.

The CDR3 DNA reads TGTGCCAGCAGCTTAGCGGGACTAGCGGCCTACAATGAGCAGTTCTTC. This gives the protein CASSLAGLAAYNEQFF. J is TRBJ2-1 and V is TRBV11-3; 11 bases align to TRBD2. Looked up from germline, CDR1 is SGHNT and CDR2 is YENEEA. V was clipped by 1 base and J by 2 bases; unmatched bases: 1. The CDR3 loop spans 16 amino acids.